This TCR beta chain came from a study of vaccination and CD4 T cells after COVID-19. As for the study in general: Two of the convalescents were Hispanic, and the group consisted of six males and four females. Blood was drawn a median around 70 days post second dose, range 14 to 241. Study outcomes and limitations: In convalescent patients, 304 of 307 vaccine-specific clones were mono-reactive for SARS-CoV-2 spike.

The V and J ends lost 1 base and 2 bases respectively, with 13 bases between them. CDR3 length: 16 residues. Looked up from germline, CDR1 is LNHNV and CDR2 is YYDKDF (reference sequence). Only a few counts were recorded for this clonotype. The antigen is undetermined. Time point: late sampling 161 to 241 days after vaccination in three convalescent patients. MiXCR was run by TCRdb on the PCR reads, yielding one entry per CDR3 protein. Of 35,000 to 45,000 distinct CDR3 sequences listed, around 39% are singletons. This chain links TRBV15 with TRBJ2-3; D perhaps matches TRBD2 (6 bases). Sequenced material: CD4+ T cells from blood, taken about 7 months after SARS-CoV-2 vaccination. The clonotype comes from a human donor who had recovered from COVID-19. CDR3 coding DNA: TGTGCCACCAGCAGAGGACCGGGACTTGACACAGATACGCAGTATTTT. This encodes CATSRGPGLDTDTQYF. Drawing the rest from reference TRBV15 and TRBJ2-3, the complete variable domain is DAMVIQNPRYQVTQFGKPVTLSCSQTLNHNVMYWYQQKSSQAPKLLFHYYDKDFNNEADTPDNFQSRRPNTSFCFLDIRSPGLGDTAMYLCATSRGPGLDTDTQYFGPGTRLTVL.